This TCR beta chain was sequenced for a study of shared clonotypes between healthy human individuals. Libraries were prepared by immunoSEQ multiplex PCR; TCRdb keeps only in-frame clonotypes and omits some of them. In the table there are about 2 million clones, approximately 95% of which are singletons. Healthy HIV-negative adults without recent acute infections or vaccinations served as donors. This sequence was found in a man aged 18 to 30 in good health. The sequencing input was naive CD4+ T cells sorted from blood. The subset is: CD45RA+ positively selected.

This CDR3 is CASSPGTGRTEAFF. CDR3 sequence (DNA): TGTGCCAGTAGCCCCGGGACAGGGCGGACTGAAGCTTTCTTT. This rearrangement joins TRBV19 to TRBJ1-1; TRBD1 agrees at 9 bases. V lost 6 bases to trimming and J lost 5 bases; unmatched junction nucleotides: 7. The CDR3 has 14 amino acids. CDR1 LNHDA and CDR2 SQIVND come from the germline V gene (reference sequence).